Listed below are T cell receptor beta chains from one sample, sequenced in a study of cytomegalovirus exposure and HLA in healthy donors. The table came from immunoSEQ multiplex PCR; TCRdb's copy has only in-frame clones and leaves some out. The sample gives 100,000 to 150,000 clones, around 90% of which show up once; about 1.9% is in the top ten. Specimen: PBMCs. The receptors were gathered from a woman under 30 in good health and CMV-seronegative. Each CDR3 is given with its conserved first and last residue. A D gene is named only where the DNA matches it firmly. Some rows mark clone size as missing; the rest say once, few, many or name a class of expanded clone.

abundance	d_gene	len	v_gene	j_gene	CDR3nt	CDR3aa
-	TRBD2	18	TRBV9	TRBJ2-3	TGTGCCAGCAGTCTAACTAGCGGGGGGGCGACTAGCACAGATACGCAGTATTTT	CASSLTSGGATSTDTQYF
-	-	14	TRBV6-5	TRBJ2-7	TGTGCCAGCAGTTACGGGGCAGGGACCTACGAGCAGTACTTC	CASSYGAGTYEQYF
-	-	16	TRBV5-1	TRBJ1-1	TGCGCCAGCAGCTTGGATGCAGGGTTATCGTACACTGAAGCTTTCTTT	CASSLDAGLSYTEAFF
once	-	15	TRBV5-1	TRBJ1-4	TGCGCCAGCAGCTTGGGGGCAGCAACTAATGAAAAACTGTTTTTT	CASSLGAATNEKLFF
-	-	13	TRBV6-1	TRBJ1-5	TGTGCCAGCAGTGAAATGGTGGCTCAGCCCCAGCATTTT	CASSEMVAQPQHF
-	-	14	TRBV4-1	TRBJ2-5	TGCGCCAGCAGTCTGGGGACTGTTCAGAAGACCCAGTACTTC	CASSLGTVQKTQYF
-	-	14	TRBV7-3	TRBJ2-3	TGTGCCAGCAGCCCGACAGGTGGGGCAGATACGCAGTATTTT	CASSPTGGADTQYF
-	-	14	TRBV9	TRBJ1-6	TGTGCCAGCAGCGCCACAGATACCGCCCCACCCCTCCACTTT	CASSATDTAPPLHF
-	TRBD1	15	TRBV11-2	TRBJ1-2	TGTGCCAGCAGTATGGGGACACAGGGGGACTATGGCTACACCTTC	CASSMGTQGDYGYTF
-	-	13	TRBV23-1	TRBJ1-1	TGCGCCAGCAGTCATACAGCAGGAACTGAAGCTTTCTTT	CASSHTAGTEAFF
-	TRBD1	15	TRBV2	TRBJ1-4	TGTGCCAGCAGTTTGTGGACAGGTTCTAATGAAAAACTGTTTTTT	CASSLWTGSNEKLFF
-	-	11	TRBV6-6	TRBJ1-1	TGTGCCAGCAGCAACAGGGCTGAAGCTTTCTTT	CASSNRAEAFF
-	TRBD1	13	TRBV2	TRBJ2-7	TGTGCCAGCACCCGGACAGGCGACTACGAGCAGTACTTC	CASTRTGDYEQYF
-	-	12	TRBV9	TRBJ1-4	TGTGCCAGCAGCCTCTCCGGGTTTGAACTGTTTTTT	CASSLSGFELFF
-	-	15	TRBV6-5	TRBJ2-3	TGTGCCAGCAGTTCAGGACTCTCTAGCACAGATACGCAGTATTTT	CASSSGLSSTDTQYF
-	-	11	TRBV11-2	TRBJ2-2	TGTGCCAGCAGCTCGACAGGGGAGCTGTTTTTT	CASSSTGELFF
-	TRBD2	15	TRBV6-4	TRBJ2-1	TGTGCCAGCAGCCTGACTAGCGGGACTTACAATGAGCAGTTCTTC	CASSLTSGTYNEQFF
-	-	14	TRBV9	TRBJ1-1	TGTGCCAGCAGCGTATCCCCAGGGAACACTGAAGCTTTCTTT	CASSVSPGNTEAFF
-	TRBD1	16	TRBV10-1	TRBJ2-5	TGCGCCAGCAGTTCCCCCCGGGACAGGGGCCAAGAGACCCAGTACTTC	CASSSPRDRGQETQYF
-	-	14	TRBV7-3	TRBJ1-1	TGTGCCAGCAGCTTACAGGGAGGGGACACTGAAGCTTTCTTT	CASSLQGGDTEAFF
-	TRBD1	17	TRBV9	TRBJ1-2	TGTGCCAGCAGCCCAAACCCGGTGGGACAGGGGATTCGCGGCTACACCTTC	CASSPNPVGQGIRGYTF
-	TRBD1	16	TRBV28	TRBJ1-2	TGTGCCAGCAGTTTACCCCCGGGGACAGGGCGATATGGCTACACCTTC	CASSLPPGTGRYGYTF
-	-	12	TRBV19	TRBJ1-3	TGTGCCAGTAGTCCCCGTGGAAACACCATATATTTT	CASSPRGNTIYF
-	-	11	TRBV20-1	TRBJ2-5	TGCAGTGCCCTCAGTCTGGAGACCCAGTACTTC	CSALSLETQYF
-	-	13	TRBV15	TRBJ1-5	TGTGCCACCAGCAGTACAGGGTATCAGCCCCAGCATTTT	CATSSTGYQPQHF
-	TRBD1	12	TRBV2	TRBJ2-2	TGTGCCAGCAAGTCAGGGGGCGTCAAGCTGTTTTTT	CASKSGGVKLFF
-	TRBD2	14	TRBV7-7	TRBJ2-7	TGTGCTAGCAGCTTAAGGCCGGGACTAGACGAGCAGTACTTC	CASSLRPGLDEQYF
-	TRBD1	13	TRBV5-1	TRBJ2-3	TGCGCCAGCAGCATAGGGGGCGCAGATACGCAGTATTTT	CASSIGGADTQYF
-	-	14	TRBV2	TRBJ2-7	TGTGCCAGCAGTGAGAGACAGACTGACTACGAGCAGTACTTC	CASSERQTDYEQYF
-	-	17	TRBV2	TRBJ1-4	TGTGCCAGCAGTGAATCGGGGATGGCAGCAACTAATGAAAAACTGTTTTTT	CASSESGMAATNEKLFF
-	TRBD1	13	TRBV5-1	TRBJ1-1	TGCGCCAGCAGCTTGCAGGACAGGGGTGAAGCTTTCTTT	CASSLQDRGEAFF
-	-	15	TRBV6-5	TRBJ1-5	TGTGCCAGCAGTTCCCGGGCTTCAGGAGGTCAGCCCCAGCATTTT	CASSSRASGGQPQHF
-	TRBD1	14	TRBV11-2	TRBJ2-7	TGTGCCAGCAGAGGGACAGGGGAGGGCTACGAGCAGTACTTC	CASRGTGEGYEQYF
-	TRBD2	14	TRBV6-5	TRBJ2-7	TGTGCCAGCAGTCCAGCGGGGTCCTCCTACGAGCAGTACTTC	CASSPAGSSYEQYF